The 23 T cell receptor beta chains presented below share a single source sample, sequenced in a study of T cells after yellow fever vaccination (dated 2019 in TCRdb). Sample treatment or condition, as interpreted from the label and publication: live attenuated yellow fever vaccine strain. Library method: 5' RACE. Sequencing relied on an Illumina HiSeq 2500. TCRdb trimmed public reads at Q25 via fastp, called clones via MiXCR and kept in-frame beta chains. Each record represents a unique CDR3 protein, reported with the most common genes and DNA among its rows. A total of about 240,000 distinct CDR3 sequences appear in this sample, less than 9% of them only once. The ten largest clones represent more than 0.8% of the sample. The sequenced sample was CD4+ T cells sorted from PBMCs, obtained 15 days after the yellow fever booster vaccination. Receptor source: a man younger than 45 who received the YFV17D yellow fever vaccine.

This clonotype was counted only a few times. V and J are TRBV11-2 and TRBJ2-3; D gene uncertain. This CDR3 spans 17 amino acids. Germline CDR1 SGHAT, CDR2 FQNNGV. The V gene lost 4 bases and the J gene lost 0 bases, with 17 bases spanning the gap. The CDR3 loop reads CASSSTPDATSTDTQYF. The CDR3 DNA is TGTGCCAGCAGCTCAACCCCCGACGCCACTAGCACAGATACGCAGTATTTT.

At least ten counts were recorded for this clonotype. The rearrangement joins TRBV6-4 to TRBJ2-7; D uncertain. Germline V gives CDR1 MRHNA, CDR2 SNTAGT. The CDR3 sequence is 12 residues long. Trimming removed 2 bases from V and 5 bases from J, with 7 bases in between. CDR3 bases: TGTGCCAGCAGTGACGGTTTGGACGAGCAGTACTTC. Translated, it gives CASSDGLDEQYF.

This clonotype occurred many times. The CDR3 bases are TGTGCCAGCAGTTATAGACAGGCCTATGGCTACACCTTC. It yields the protein CASSYRQAYGYTF. The rearrangement uses TRBV6-5 and TRBJ1-2; a possible D gene is TRBD1 (6 bases). The CDR3 is 13 residues long. Germline V gives CDR1 MNHEY, CDR2 SVGAGI. The V gene lost 3 bases and the J gene lost 4 bases, with 9 bases spanning the gap.

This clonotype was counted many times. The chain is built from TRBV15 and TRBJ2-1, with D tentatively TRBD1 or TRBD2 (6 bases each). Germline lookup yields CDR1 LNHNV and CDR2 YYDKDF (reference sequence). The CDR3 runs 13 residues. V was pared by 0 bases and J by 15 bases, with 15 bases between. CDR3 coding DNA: TGTGCCACCAGCAGAGATATGCGCGGGACAATGTTCTTC. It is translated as CATSRDMRGTMFF.

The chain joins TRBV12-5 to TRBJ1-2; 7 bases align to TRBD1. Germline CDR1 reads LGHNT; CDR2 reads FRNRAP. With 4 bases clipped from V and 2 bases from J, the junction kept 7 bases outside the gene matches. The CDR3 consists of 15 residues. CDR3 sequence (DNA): TGTGCTAGTGGTTGGGCCCTACAGGGGAACTATGGCTACACCTTC. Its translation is CASGWALQGNYGYTF.

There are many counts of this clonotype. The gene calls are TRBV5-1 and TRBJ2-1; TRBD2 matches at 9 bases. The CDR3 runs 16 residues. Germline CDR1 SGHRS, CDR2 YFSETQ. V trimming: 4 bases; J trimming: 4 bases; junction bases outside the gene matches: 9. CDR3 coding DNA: TGCGCCAGCAGCGCCCGGACTAGCGCGGATTACAATGAGCAGTTCTTC. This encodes CASSARTSADYNEQFF.

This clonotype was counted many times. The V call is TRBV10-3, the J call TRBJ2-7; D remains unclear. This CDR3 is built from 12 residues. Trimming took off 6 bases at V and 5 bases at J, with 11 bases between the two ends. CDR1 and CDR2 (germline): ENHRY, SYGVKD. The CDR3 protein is CAISLGENEQYF. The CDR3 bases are TGTGCCATCAGCCTCGGTGAAAACGAGCAGTACTTC.

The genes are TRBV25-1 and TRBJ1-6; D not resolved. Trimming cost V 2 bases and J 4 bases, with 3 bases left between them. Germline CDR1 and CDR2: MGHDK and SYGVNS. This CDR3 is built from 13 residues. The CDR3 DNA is TGTGCCAGCAGTGAAAGATATAATTCACCCCTCCACTTT. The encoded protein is CASSERYNSPLHF.

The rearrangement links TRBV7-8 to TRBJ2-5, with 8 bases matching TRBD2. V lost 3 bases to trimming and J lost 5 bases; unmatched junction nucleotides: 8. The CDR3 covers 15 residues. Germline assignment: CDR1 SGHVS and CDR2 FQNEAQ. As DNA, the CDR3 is TGTGCCAGCAGCTTCTCCAGCGGGAGTGTGGAGACCCAGTACTTC. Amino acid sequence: CASSFSSGSVETQYF. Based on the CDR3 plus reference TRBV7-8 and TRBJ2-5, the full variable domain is GAGVSQSPRYKVAKRGQDVALRCDPISGHVSLFWYQQALGQGPEFLTYFQNEAQLDKSGLPSDRFFAERPEGSVSTLKIQRTQQEDSAVYLCASSFSSGSVETQYFGPGTRLLVL.

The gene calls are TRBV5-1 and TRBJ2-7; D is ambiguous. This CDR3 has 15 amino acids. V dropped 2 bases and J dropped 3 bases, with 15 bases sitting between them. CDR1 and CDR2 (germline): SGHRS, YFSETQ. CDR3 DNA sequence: TGCGCCAGCAGCTTAGGATCCTTCGCATTCTACGAGCAGTACTTC. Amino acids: CASSLGSFAFYEQYF.

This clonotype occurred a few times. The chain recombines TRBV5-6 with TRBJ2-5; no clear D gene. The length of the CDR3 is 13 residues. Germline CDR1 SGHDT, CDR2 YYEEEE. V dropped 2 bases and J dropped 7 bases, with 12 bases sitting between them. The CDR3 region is CASSLAAVGTQYF. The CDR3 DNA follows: TGTGCCAGCAGCTTAGCAGCCGTGGGGACCCAGTACTTC. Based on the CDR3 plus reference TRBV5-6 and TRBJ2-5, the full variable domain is DAGVTQSPTHLIKTRGQQVTLRCSPKSGHDTVSWYQQALGQGPQFIFQYYEEEERQRGNFPDRFSGHQFPNYSSELNVNALLLGDSALYLCASSLAAVGTQYFGPGTRLLVL.

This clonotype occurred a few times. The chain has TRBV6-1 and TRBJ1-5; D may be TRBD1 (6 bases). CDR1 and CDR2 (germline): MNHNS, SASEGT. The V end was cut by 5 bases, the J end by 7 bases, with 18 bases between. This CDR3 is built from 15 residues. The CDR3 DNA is TGTGCCAGCAGTCTAGCGGGACAACGGGGGCAGCCCCAGCATTTT. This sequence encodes CASSLAGQRGQPQHF.

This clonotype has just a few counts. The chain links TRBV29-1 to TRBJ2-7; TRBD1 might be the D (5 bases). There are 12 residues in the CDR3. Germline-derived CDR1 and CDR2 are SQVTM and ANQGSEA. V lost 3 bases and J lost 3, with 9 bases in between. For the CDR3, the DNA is TGCAGCGTTGAGGGGCCGGGCTACGAGCAGTACTTC. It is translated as CSVEGPGYEQYF.

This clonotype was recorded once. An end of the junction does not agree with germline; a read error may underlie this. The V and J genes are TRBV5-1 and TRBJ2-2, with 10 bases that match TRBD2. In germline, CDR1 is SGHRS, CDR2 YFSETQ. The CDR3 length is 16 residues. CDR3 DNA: TGCGCCAGCAGCTTCTCCGGGACTAGCGACACCGGGGAGCTGGTTTTT. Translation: CASSFSGTSDTGELVF.

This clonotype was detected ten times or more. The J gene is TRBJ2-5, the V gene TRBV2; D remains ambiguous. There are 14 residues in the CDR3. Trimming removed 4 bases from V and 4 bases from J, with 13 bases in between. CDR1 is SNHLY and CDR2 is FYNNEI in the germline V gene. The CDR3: CASSVGWMGETQYF. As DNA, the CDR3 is TGTGCCAGCAGTGTAGGTTGGATGGGAGAGACCCAGTACTTC. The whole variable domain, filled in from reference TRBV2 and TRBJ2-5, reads EPEVTQTPSHQVTQMGQEVILRCVPISNHLYFYWYRQILGQKVEFLVSFYNNEISEKSEIFDDQFSVERPDGSNFTLKIRSTKLEDSAMYFCASSVGWMGETQYFGPGTRLLVL.

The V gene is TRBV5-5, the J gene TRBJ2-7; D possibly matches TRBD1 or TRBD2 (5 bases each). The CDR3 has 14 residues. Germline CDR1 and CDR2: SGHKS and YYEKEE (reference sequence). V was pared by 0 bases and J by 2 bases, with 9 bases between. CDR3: CASSLGGRTYEQYF. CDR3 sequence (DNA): TGTGCCAGCAGCTTGGGGGGACGCACCTACGAGCAGTACTTC.

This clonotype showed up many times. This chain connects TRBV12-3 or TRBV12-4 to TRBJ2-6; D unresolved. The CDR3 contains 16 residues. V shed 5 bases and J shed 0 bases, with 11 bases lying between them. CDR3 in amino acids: CASSRFISSGANVLTF. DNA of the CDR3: TGTGCCAGCAGTCGTTTCATCAGCTCTGGGGCCAACGTCCTGACTTTC.

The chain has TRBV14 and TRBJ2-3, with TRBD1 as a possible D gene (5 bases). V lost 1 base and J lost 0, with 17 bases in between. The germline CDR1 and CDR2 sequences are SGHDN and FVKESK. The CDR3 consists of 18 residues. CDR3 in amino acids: CASSQVAGSSASTDTQYF. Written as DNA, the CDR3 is TGTGCCAGCAGCCAAGTTGCAGGGTCGTCGGCTAGCACAGATACGCAGTATTTT.

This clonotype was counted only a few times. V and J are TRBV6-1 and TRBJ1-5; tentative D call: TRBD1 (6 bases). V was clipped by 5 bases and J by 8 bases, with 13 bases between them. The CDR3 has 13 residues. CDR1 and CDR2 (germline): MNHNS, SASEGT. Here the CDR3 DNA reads TGTGCCAGCAGTATGACAGGCTCCAAGCCCCAGCATTTT. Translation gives CASSMTGSKPQHF.

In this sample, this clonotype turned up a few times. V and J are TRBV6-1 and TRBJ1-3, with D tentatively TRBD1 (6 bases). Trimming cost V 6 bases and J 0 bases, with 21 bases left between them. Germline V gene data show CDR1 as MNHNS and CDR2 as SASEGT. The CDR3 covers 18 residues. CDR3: CASSPPGAVRNSGNTIYF. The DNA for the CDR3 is TGTGCCAGCAGCCCGCCAGGGGCGGTAAGAAACTCTGGAAACACCATATATTTT.

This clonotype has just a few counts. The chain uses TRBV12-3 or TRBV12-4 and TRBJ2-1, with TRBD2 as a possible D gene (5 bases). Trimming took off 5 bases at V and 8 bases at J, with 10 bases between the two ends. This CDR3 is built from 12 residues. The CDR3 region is CASSPRRYEQFF. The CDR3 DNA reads TGTGCCAGCAGTCCCCGGAGGTATGAGCAGTTCTTC.

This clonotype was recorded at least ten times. CDR3 sequence (DNA): TGTGCCAGCAGCTTTCGGAGCGGGAGACACGAGCAGTACTTC. It translates to CASSFRSGRHEQYF. V gene TRBV7-2 combines with J gene TRBJ2-7; TRBD2 matches at 8 bases. J gave up 5 bases and V 3 bases, and 6 bases lay outside the gene matches. The length of the CDR3 is 14 residues. Germline assignment: CDR1 SGHTA and CDR2 FQGNSA.

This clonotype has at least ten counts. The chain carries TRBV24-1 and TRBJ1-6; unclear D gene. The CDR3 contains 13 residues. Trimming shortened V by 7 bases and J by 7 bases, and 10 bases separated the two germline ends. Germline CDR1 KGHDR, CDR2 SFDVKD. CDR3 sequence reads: CATRRTVNSPLHF. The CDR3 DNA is TGTGCCACCAGGCGAACCGTCAATTCACCCCTCCACTTT.